This T cell receptor beta chain was recorded in a study of blood T cell repertoires in COVID-19. Overall study context: T cells, B-cell-depleted T cells, or PBMCs provided the cDNA or gDNA that served as material.

This clone is a singleton in its sample. The ends were cut back, 5 bases at V and 5 bases at J, with 13 bases in the middle. Germline assignment: CDR1 SGHRS and CDR2 YFSETQ. The CDR3 runs 13 residues. In the original workflow: Amplification from reference gene primers served as the basis for estimated nucleated cell counts. Sequenced by immunoSEQ multiplex PCR; TCRdb stores in-frame clones only, minus some. V, J and clone size derive from that table, while D and trimming were established from the DNA sequence. The sample lists around 53,000 clones, more than 75% occurring once. The clonotype originates from a man aged 45-65 years with active or convalescent COVID-19. Sequences were obtained from peripheral blood. The chain links TRBV5-1 to TRBJ2-5, with D possibly TRBD2 on 5 matching bases. The chain's CDR3 is CASSRSSGETQYF. The DNA for the CDR3 is TGCGCCAGCAGTCGGTCTTCGGGGGAGACCCAGTACTTC.